This T cell receptor beta chain was captured by sequencing in a study of shared clonotypes between healthy human individuals. The CDR3 length is 15 residues. Germline V gene lookup returns CDR1 SGHNT and CDR2 YYREEE (reference sequence). Generated by immunoSEQ multiplex PCR, the TCRdb table keeps only in-frame clones and is missing some. The repertoire includes over a million clones, roughly 80% of them detected once, and about 1.5% sits in the top ten. In this sample, this clone turned up once. Sequence at one end of the junction differs from germline and may be a read error. This rearrangement joins TRBV5-4 to TRBJ1-6, with 8 bases matching TRBD1. Input material: memory CD4+ T cells sorted from blood. This sample's subset: CD45RA-negative fraction. The clonotype was recovered from a man aged 18 to 30 in good health. The CDR3 bases are TGTGCCAGCGGCTTGGGAAGGACAGGGCTTTCACCCCTCCACTTT. Protein product: CASGLGRTGLSPLHF.